This TCR beta chain derives from a study of OX40 agonist ivuxolimab in advanced cancers. As for the study more broadly: Ivuxolimab, which targeted the costimulatory receptor OX40 (CD134), was an agonistic, fully human IgG2 monoclonal antibody. Prior anti-PD-1, anti-PD-L1 or anti-CTLA-4 therapy was permitted, and 35% to 40% of dose-escalation patients had received checkpoint inhibitors. Three dose-escalation patients achieved partial responses, one with hepatocellular carcinoma and two with cutaneous melanoma. A male proportion of approximately 83% and a mean age of about 60 years, ranging from about 20 to 80, were recorded for the dose-escalation cohort. The paper describes the monotherapy dose-escalation part (N ≈ 52 patients) of the phase I trial of ivuxolimab. Peripheral TCRbeta sequencing aimed to test whether ivuxolimab altered TCR sequence diversity and caused clonal T-cell expansion. Intravenous ivuxolimab was administered to patients every 2 weeks at six dose levels: 0.01, 0.1, 0.3, 1.5, 3 and 10 mg/kg. Among the roughly 52 dose-escalation patients, some 20 had hepatocellular carcinoma, approximately 15 melanoma, 9 renal cell carcinoma and 9 head and neck cancer.

The trial excluded patients who had a history of autoimmune disease or who were on systemic immunosuppression. Peripheral blood for TCR sequencing was drawn from every dose cohort at baseline, at cycle 4 day 1 and at cycle 7 day 1. Samples were obtained from an open-label, multicenter, first-in-human phase I dose-escalation trial of ivuxolimab. Adults with locally advanced or metastatic melanoma, renal cell, hepatocellular, or head and neck squamous cell carcinoma were enrolled in the trial. Before TCR sequencing, CD4+ T cells and CD8+ T cells were sorted from peripheral blood as separate populations. V drops 3 bases and J drops 0 bases, leaving 13 bases in between. From the cysteine up to the phenylalanine, the CDR3 has a length of 15 residues. The kept DNA is CDR3 alone, 45 bases in frame from the first base. According to the germline V gene (reference sequence), CDR1 reads SGHKS and CDR2 reads YYEKEE.

To sequence the TCRbeta CDR3 region, genomic DNA was isolated from the sorted cells. TCRbeta CDR3 regions were sequenced using the immunoSEQ Assay. TCRdb took over this immuneACCESS table, retaining in-frame rearrangements with V and J assigned. Such tables are incomplete; in checked studies, under half of the missing clones stem from an unresolved V gene, and the remainder is unexplained. The sample table shows 83,000 or so clones, and 65% to 90% are seen once. The ten largest clones represent around 2% of the sample. On this clone itself: Its cognate antigen has yet to be identified. No clone much larger than this one lies a single base away; base qualities are absent.

Overall study results and their limits: Low levels of normalized T-cell clonal expansion were also seen in some nonresponding patients. The antigen specificity of the peripheral T cells that underwent clonal expansion was not determined. At doses of 0.1 to 3.0 mg/kg, clonal expansion of both CD4+ and CD8+ T cells in blood was seen between baseline and week 6. Partial responders in the 0.1-3.0 mg/kg groups had among the lowest normalized peripheral clonal expansion, especially among CD8+ T cells. On average, CD8+ T cells showed more expanded clones than CD4+ T cells after ivuxolimab.

In this chain, TRBV5-5 is recombined with TRBJ2-7; the D gene is unclear. Sequencing was performed on CD4+ or CD8+ T cells sorted from blood, taken in a trial of the OX40 agonist ivuxolimab. This clonotype was sampled from an adult with an advanced solid tumor such as melanoma, head and neck, liver or kidney cancer. The DNA sequence is given as TGTGCCAGCAGCTCGACTTGGACCAGCTCCTACGAGCAGTACTTC. It translates as CASSSTWTSSYEQYF. With the rest looked up from the reference TRBV5-5 and TRBJ2-7 genes rather than sequenced, the full variable domain is DAGVTQSPTHLIKTRGQQVTLRCSPISGHKSVSWYQQVLGQGPQFIFQYYEKEERGRGNFPDRFSARQFPNYSSELNVNALLLGDSALYLCASSSTWTSSYEQYFGPGTRLTVT.